The rows below give T cell receptor beta chains drawn from one sample of a study of T cells in Graves' hyperthyroidism and ophthalmopathy. TCRdb reprocessed the multiplex PCR reads with MiXCR, giving one entry per CDR3 protein. The data hold approximately 400,000 distinct CDR3 sequences, with around 15% observed a single time. The sequencing sample was made of blood. Receptors were obtained from a man aged 45-65 years with Graves' ophthalmopathy. CDR3s include the opening cysteine and the closing phenylalanine or tryptophan. Fields, in order: V gene, D gene, clone size, J gene, CDR3 DNA, CDR3 protein. A D gene is named only where the DNA matches it firmly. Not all rows give a size; the values are once, few, many and, for expanded clones, a class.

>TRBV6-1|-|many|TRBJ1-2
TGTGCCAGCAGAAATGGGCAGGGACCATATGGCTACACCTTC
CASRNGQGPYGYTF
>TRBV18|TRBD1|many|TRBJ1-2
TGTGCCAGCTCACCCTCCGGTAGGGGGCAAGGCTACACCTTC
CASSPSGRGQGYTF
>TRBV11-2|TRBD1|many|TRBJ2-1
TGTGCCAGCAGCGTCGACAGGGCGGGCAATGAGCAGTTCTTC
CASSVDRAGNEQFF
>TRBV27|TRBD1|many|TRBJ2-7
TGTGCCAGCAGAAGTTTGGACAGGGTAGTCGAGCAGTACTTC
CASRSLDRVVEQYF
>TRBV6-2/TRBV6-3|-|many|TRBJ1-1
TGTGCCAGCAGTTCATACATCAAGCGAGCTTTCTTT
CASSSYIKRAFF
>TRBV27|-|few|TRBJ1-6
TGTGCCAGCAGTTTATCCTTGGCAGCTCATAATTCACCCCTCCACTTT
CASSLSLAAHNSPLHF
>TRBV28|TRBD2|few|TRBJ2-2
TGTGCCAGCAGTCCTGAGGGACCCCTAGCGGGAGCCGTAACCGGGGAGCTGTTTTTT
CASSPEGPLAGAVTGELFF
>TRBV12-3/TRBV12-4|-|many|TRBJ1-2
TGTGCCAGCACCTGGTCTAACTATGGCTACACCTTC
CASTWSNYGYTF
>TRBV5-1|-|many|TRBJ2-7
TGCGCCAGCAACCCCGACCCCGCATTGCCCTACGAGCAGTACTTC
CASNPDPALPYEQYF
>TRBV28|TRBD2|many|TRBJ2-4
TGTGCCAGCAGAAAGACGACTAGCGGGAGAACCAAAAACATTCAGTACTTC
CASRKTTSGRTKNIQYF
>TRBV9|-|-|TRBJ2-2
TGTGCCAGCAGCGTTGGAGGGGGATCAAGCACCGGGGAGCTGTTTTTT
CASSVGGGSSTGELFF
>TRBV19|TRBD1|few|TRBJ2-7
TGTGCCACCGCTTCCCGGACAGGGTACTCCGAGCAGTACTTC
CATASRTGYSEQYF
>TRBV20-1|TRBD2|-|TRBJ2-1
TGCAGTGCTAGAGATGCGGCGGGAGGGGACAATGAGCAGTTCTTC
CSARDAAGGDNEQFF
>TRBV6-5|TRBD2|few|TRBJ2-3
TGTGCCAGCAGTTACTCCTTTGGGGCTAGCGGGAGGTTCTTGGCAGATACGCAGTATTTT
CASSYSFGASGRFLADTQYF
>TRBV20-1|-|few|TRBJ2-5
TGCAGTGCTAGCGCCCTTGAGAGCGGAGATACACAAGAGACCCAGTACTTC
CSASALESGDTQETQYF
>TRBV10-3|TRBD2|-|TRBJ2-7
TGTGCCATCGGGGCTGGGGGGACTAGCGGGACAGGCTTC
CAIGAGGTSGTGF
>TRBV11-3|TRBD1|few|TRBJ1-1
TGTGCCAGCAGTCAAATTGACAGGGAGGACACTGAAGCTTTCTTT
CASSQIDREDTEAFF
>TRBV6-4|TRBD2|-|TRBJ2-5
TGTACTACCGCCGGTCCCGGGAGGGCCATATGGACCCAGTACTTC
CTTAGPGRAIWTQYF
>TRBV20-1|-|-|TRBJ2-3
TGCAGTGTCACCCGGCCGGATTATACGCAGTATTTT
CSVTRPDYTQYF
>TRBV29-1|TRBD1|few|TRBJ1-1
TGCAGCGCAGCAACAGGGGATTCGAACACTGAAGCTTTCTTT
CSAATGDSNTEAFF
>TRBV24-1|TRBD1|-|TRBJ2-5
TGTGCCACCAGTGATGAGGGGACAGCGTCCCAAGAGACCCAGTACTTC
CATSDEGTASQETQYF
>TRBV11-2|-|many|TRBJ2-3
TGTGCCAGCAGCTTAGGACGGGGAGATACGCAGTATTTT
CASSLGRGDTQYF
>TRBV19|-|-|TRBJ2-6
TGTGCCAGTAGTATATACAGGTCCCGCTCTGGGGCCAACGTCCTGACTTTC
CASSIYRSRSGANVLTF
>TRBV29-1|-|few|TRBJ2-2
TGCAGCGTGGACGGAGGGTTGAACACCGGGGAGCTGTTTTTT
CSVDGGLNTGELFF
>TRBV9|-|few|TRBJ2-5
TGTGCCAGCAGCGTAGCTGAAGAGACCCAGTACTTC
CASSVAEETQYF
>TRBV20-1|-|few|TRBJ2-5
TGCAGTGCTAGAGATCCGAAGGATCTAGAGACCCAGTACTTC
CSARDPKDLETQYF
>TRBV6-1|-|many|TRBJ2-5
TGTGCCAGCAGGGGCCCGAGTTGGGGGGAGACCCAGTACTTC
CASRGPSWGETQYF
>TRBV5-1|-|many|TRBJ1-1
TGCGCCAGCAGAATCCGGGTGGCTGGTAACACTGAAGCTTTCTTT
CASRIRVAGNTEAFF
>TRBV30|TRBD2|few|TRBJ2-2
TGTGCCTGGAGGCGGGAGAGTTCGAACACCGGGGAGCTGTTTTTT
CAWRRESSNTGELFF
>TRBV30|-|many|TRBJ2-1
TGTGCCTGGATTTCGGCTCACCTCTACAATGAGCAGTTCTTC
CAWISAHLYNEQFF
>TRBV7-9|-|few|TRBJ1-4
TGTGCCAGCAGCACCACCGGGACGCTCGATAATGAAAAACTGTTTTTT
CASSTTGTLDNEKLFF
>TRBV10-2|TRBD1|-|TRBJ1-1
TGCGCCACCGGACAGGCTCCTTGGGGTGAAGCTTTCTTT
CATGQAPWGEAFF
>TRBV7-9|-|many|TRBJ2-1
TGTGCCAGCAGCTTCCGGGCAGGGTACTACAATGAGCAGTTCTTC
CASSFRAGYYNEQFF
>TRBV10-1|-|many|TRBJ1-1
TGCGCCAGCAGTGAAGGATGGGGCACTGAAGCTTTCTTT
CASSEGWGTEAFF
>TRBV20-1|TRBD2|many|TRBJ2-7
TGCAGTGCTGTTAGCGGGAGGGCGTACGAGCAGTACTTC
CSAVSGRAYEQYF